The clone carrying this TCR beta chain has only a few counts. Per germline, CDR1 LGHDT and CDR2 YNNKEL (reference sequence). The CDR3 contains 15 residues. V was clipped by 0 bases and J by 4 bases, with 12 bases between them. Construction of the TCRbeta library involved unique molecular identifiers. TCRdb independently ran MiXCR on the PCR reads; one entry per CDR3 protein. The data contain hundreds of thousands of distinct CDR3 sequences, approximately 9.5% of them singletons. This record comes from a study of T-cell reconstitution after alpha-beta-depleted transplantation in children. The gene calls are TRBV3-1 and TRBJ1-2; unclear D gene. This TCR was recovered from a human donor who donated a stem cell graft to a child with acute lymphoblastic leukemia. The source material was PBMCs from the stem cell graft donor, sampled from the stem cell graft. In nucleotides, the CDR3 is TGTGCCAGCAGCCAAGAGTCACGGGGAACCTATGGCTACACCTTC. This codes for CASSQESRGTYGYTF.